What follows is one T cell receptor (beta chain) and its context. The sample has other DNA sequences that encode this CDR3 too. In the source study's methods: Scientists estimated how many nucleated cells there were by amplifying reference gene primers. TCRdb's table, derived via immunoSEQ multiplex PCR, lists solely in-frame clones and lacks some. For V, J and clone size, that table is used; D and trimming come from the DNA. The profile shows about 270,000 clones, roughly 85% of them singletons. Trimming left V 0 bases short and J 0 bases short, with 6 bases between. Germline values: CDR1 SGHRS, CDR2 YFSETQ. The CDR3 spans 14 residues. The source of the sample is a study of blood T cell repertoires in COVID-19. Study in general: Material from acute and convalescent COVID-19 was sourced from the United States, Italy and Spain. T cells, B-cell-depleted T cells, or PBMCs provided the cDNA or gDNA that served as material.

This chain uses TRBV5-1 with TRBJ1-1, with a tentative D call TRBD1 (5 bases). This receptor was identified in a woman aged 70-85 years with acute or convalescent COVID-19. The sequencing input was peripheral blood. CDR3 nucleotides: TGCGCCAGCAGCTTGGGGGGCCTGAACACTGAAGCTTTCTTT. Amino acid sequence: CASSLGGLNTEAFF.